This is a list of T cell receptor beta chains from one sample in a study of human thymus T cells. The method was immunoSEQ multiplex PCR; TCRdb's version includes in-frame clones alone and lacks a portion of them. This table has 86,000 or so clones, around 96% appearing once. The sample taken for sequencing was thymus tissue. The receptors derive from a boy in the first two years of life with a congenital heart defect but otherwise immunologically healthy. Each CDR3 is given with its conserved first and last residue. Each record gives: V gene, D gene, clone size, J gene, CDR3 DNA, CDR3 protein. D genes are given only for firm matches. Not every row has a clone size; where given, it reads once, few, many or a size class.

v_gene: TRBV27
d_gene: NA
abundance: NA
j_gene: TRBJ2-7
CDR3nt: TGTGCCAGCAATCCCTATAAGGGGCGAAGCTCCTACGAGCAGTACTTC
CDR3aa: CASNPYKGRSSYEQYF

v_gene: TRBV11-3
d_gene: NA
abundance: NA
j_gene: TRBJ1-3
CDR3nt: TGTGCCAGCAGCTTAAGTGCTCCCTTCAGGGGTATCTCTGGAAACACCATATATTTT
CDR3aa: CASSLSAPFRGISGNTIYF

v_gene: TRBV19
d_gene: TRBD2
abundance: NA
j_gene: TRBJ2-3
CDR3nt: TGTGCCAGTAGTATAACCCTTAGCGGGGCTTACACAGATACGCAGTATTTT
CDR3aa: CASSITLSGAYTDTQYF

v_gene: TRBV20-1
d_gene: NA
abundance: NA
j_gene: TRBJ2-7
CDR3nt: TGCAGTGCTTCTCGATCCCAAACGGAGTACTTC
CDR3aa: CSASRSQTEYF

v_gene: TRBV9
d_gene: NA
abundance: NA
j_gene: TRBJ1-5
CDR3nt: TGTGCCAGCAGCCAGGGGTGGAGCAATCAGCCCCAGCATTTT
CDR3aa: CASSQGWSNQPQHF

v_gene: TRBV19
d_gene: NA
abundance: NA
j_gene: TRBJ2-2
CDR3nt: TGTGCCAGCGGATCCGGGGAGCTGTTTTTT
CDR3aa: CASGSGELFF

v_gene: TRBV7-8
d_gene: NA
abundance: NA
j_gene: TRBJ1-1
CDR3nt: TGTGCCAGCAGCTCCCACCTTCGCGAACGACCCTGGCGGAACACTGAAGCTTTCTTT
CDR3aa: CASSSHLRERPWRNTEAFF

v_gene: TRBV28
d_gene: TRBD2
abundance: once
j_gene: TRBJ2-7
CDR3nt: TGTGCCAGCAGTTTAAAGTTTTGCGGGAGGACAGAAGGTCACGAGCAGTACTTC
CDR3aa: CASSLKFCGRTEGHEQYF

v_gene: TRBV7-9
d_gene: NA
abundance: NA
j_gene: TRBJ1-1
CDR3nt: TGTGCCAGCAGCTTAGTGCGGCAGGGTAGCCCTGAAGCTTTCTTT
CDR3aa: CASSLVRQGSPEAFF

v_gene: TRBV2
d_gene: TRBD1
abundance: NA
j_gene: TRBJ2-7
CDR3nt: TGTGCCAGAAATGGACAGGGCCACGAGCAGTACTTC
CDR3aa: CARNGQGHEQYF

v_gene: TRBV5-8
d_gene: TRBD1
abundance: NA
j_gene: TRBJ1-2
CDR3nt: TGTGCCAGCAGCTTGGAGGGGTACAGGGGTTATGGCTACACCTTC
CDR3aa: CASSLEGYRGYGYTF